These 27 T cell receptor beta chains share one sample of origin, sequenced in a study of T cells in tumors after PD-1 blockade. Profiling relied on immunoSEQ multiplex PCR, and the TCRdb table lists in-frame clones only, not all of them. In the table there are about 47,000 clones, approximately 79% of which are singletons. The material was PBMCs, obtained before anti-PD-1 therapy. The receptors come from a human donor with advanced basal cell or squamous cell carcinoma (not recorded which).

The gene calls are TRBV7-2 and TRBJ2-1; D uncertain. Germline values: CDR1 SGHTA, CDR2 FQGNSA. The CDR3 covers 13 residues. Trimming removed 4 bases from V and 7 bases from J, with 11 bases in between. The CDR3 is CASSSAGGNEQFF. CDR3 coding DNA: TGTGCCAGCAGCTCCGCAGGCGGAAATGAGCAGTTCTTC.

This clone was seen just once. V and J are TRBV5-1 and TRBJ2-7; a possible D gene is TRBD2 (7 bases). The CDR3 sequence is 15 residues long. The germline V and J ends were trimmed by 0 bases and 3 bases, with 13 bases remaining between them. In germline, CDR1 is SGHRS, CDR2 YFSETQ. CDR3 nucleotide sequence: TGCGCCAGCAGCTTGGACTGGCGGGGGCACTACGAGCAGTACTTC. Translation gives CASSLDWRGHYEQYF. Using reference TRBV5-1 and TRBJ2-7 for the parts outside the CDR3, the full variable domain is KAGVTQTPRYLIKTRGQQVTLSCSPISGHRSVSWYQQTPGQGLQFLFEYFSETQRNKGNFPGRFSGRQFSNSRSEMNVSTLELGDSALYLCASSLDWRGHYEQYFGPGTRLTVT.

The genes are TRBV19 and TRBJ2-6; 9 bases agree with TRBD1. The CDR3 length is 17 residues. J lost 2 bases, V lost 6 bases, and 8 bases had no gene match. Germline values: CDR1 LNHDA, CDR2 SQIVND (reference sequence). CDR3 sequence: CASRGGDRVAGANVLTF. The CDR3 nucleotides read TGTGCCAGTAGGGGAGGGGACAGGGTTGCTGGGGCCAACGTCCTGACTTTC.

This chain links TRBV3-1 (or the pseudogene TRBV3-2) with TRBJ1-5, with a possible D match to TRBD1 (5 bases). The ends were cut back, 1 base at V and 6 bases at J, with 13 bases in the middle. The CDR3 extends over 15 amino acids. Germline CDR1 LGHDT, CDR2 YNNKEL (reference sequence). CDR3: CASSQAIGVSQPQHF. The DNA of the CDR3 is TGTGCCAGCAGCCAAGCGATAGGGGTGTCTCAGCCCCAGCATTTT.

This chain joins TRBV2 and TRBJ2-1, with TRBD2 identical over 8 bases. V gave up 3 bases and J gave up 1 base; unmatched junction bases: 5. The CDR3 consists of 16 residues. CDR1 SNHLY and CDR2 FYNNEI come from the germline V gene. The CDR3 spells CASSDFSGGSYNEQFF. The CDR3 coding sequence is TGTGCCAGCAGTGATTTTTCGGGAGGGTCCTACAATGAGCAGTTCTTC.

The gene calls are TRBV3-1 (or the pseudogene TRBV3-2) and TRBJ2-2, with D possibly called TRBD1 or TRBD2 (5 bases each). The CDR3 covers 15 residues. Germline V gene lookup returns CDR1 LGHDT and CDR2 YNNKEL (reference sequence). The V gene lost 6 bases and the J gene lost 6 bases, with 17 bases spanning the gap. CDR3 sequence: CASRSVEGRAGELFF. The CDR3 DNA follows: TGTGCCAGCAGGTCGGTTGAGGGGAGAGCCGGGGAGCTGTTTTTT.

The gene calls are TRBV3-1 (or the pseudogene TRBV3-2) and TRBJ2-1; D not certain. V was pared by 4 bases and J by 3 bases, with 10 bases between. The CDR3 runs 14 residues. Germline lookup yields CDR1 LGHDT and CDR2 YNNKEL (reference sequence). The chain's CDR3 is CASSPFWDYNEQFF. The CDR3 DNA is TGTGCCAGCAGCCCTTTCTGGGACTACAATGAGCAGTTCTTC.

The gene calls are TRBV14 and TRBJ2-3; either TRBD1 or TRBD2 may supply D (6 bases each). Germline CDR1 SGHDN, CDR2 FVKESK. V lost 0 bases and J lost 2, with 15 bases in between. The CDR3 has 17 amino acids. CDR3 DNA: TGTGCCAGCAGCCAAGAGGACGGCGGGACATACACAGATACGCAGTATTTT. It specifies CASSQEDGGTYTDTQYF.

With respect to this clone: Since no conserved phenylalanine or tryptophan closes the CDR3, a read error is the likely cause. The DNA is left out, because the CDR3 cannot be placed on it with certainty; the CDR3 is given as TCRdb lists it. This chain uses TRBV6-4 with TRBJ1-1; TRBD1 is taken as the D call from the table, unchecked against the DNA. The CDR3 is 11 amino acids in total, end residues counted. In germline, CDR1 is MRHNA, CDR2 SNTAGT. CDR3 amino acids: CASSDSIRAQG.

The chain has TRBV19 and TRBJ1-2, with a possible D match to TRBD1 (6 bases). V lost 10 bases and J lost 8, with 23 bases in between. The CDR3 is 14 amino acids. Germline V lookup: CDR1 LNHDA, CDR2 SQIVND (reference sequence). The CDR3 region has the DNA TGTGCCATCTACGGTCAGGGGAGGTGGGAAGGCTACACCTTC. This sequence encodes CAIYGQGRWEGYTF.

This clone was counted only a few times. The V call is TRBV5-1, the J call TRBJ1-6, with 9 bases matching TRBD1. The V segment lost 0 bases and the J segment 10 bases; nucleotides outside the gene matches: 2. CDR3 size: 14 residues. Germline CDR1 is SGHRS and CDR2 is YFSETQ. The CDR3 nucleotides are TGCGCCAGCAGCTTGGGGGACAGGGTGTCACCCCTCCACTTT. Amino acids: CASSLGDRVSPLHF.

The J gene is TRBJ2-3, the V gene TRBV9, with D unclear. Per the germline V gene, CDR1 is SGDLS and CDR2 is YYNGEE. The CDR3 has 14 amino acids. V lost 0 bases and J 3 bases, leaving 8 bases between the germline ends. The CDR3 here is CASSVVVGTDTQYF. The CDR3 region has the DNA TGTGCCAGCAGCGTAGTTGTTGGGACAGATACGCAGTATTTT.

The chain recombines TRBV14 with TRBJ2-6; D may be TRBD1 (6 bases). Trimming shortened V by 2 bases and J by 15 bases, and 14 bases separated the two germline ends. The CDR3 covers 13 residues. CDR1 and CDR2 (germline): SGHDN, FVKESK. The CDR3 DNA follows: TGTGCCAGCAGCCAATGGGGGCCCGGTGGCCTGACTTTC. Translating gives CASSQWGPGGLTF.

This clone occurred many times. J is TRBJ1-3 and V is TRBV28; unclear D gene. The CDR3 totals 16 residues. V was cut by 5 bases and J by 0 bases, with 14 bases left in between. Germline lookup yields CDR1 MDHEN and CDR2 SYDVKM. DNA of the CDR3: TGTGCCAGCAGTACCTACCTTCTAAGCTCTGGAAACACCATATATTTT. Translating gives CASSTYLLSSGNTIYF.

This chain uses TRBV4-2 with TRBJ2-1; 9 nucleotides line up with TRBD1. The germline V gene has CDR1 LGHNA and CDR2 YNFKEQ. CDR3 length: 15 residues. V lost 4 bases, J lost 4 bases, and 5 bases stayed unmatched. CDR3 amino acids: CASSRPGTGYNEQFF. The CDR3 coding sequence is TGTGCCAGCAGCCGCCCCGGGACAGGGTACAATGAGCAGTTCTTC.

The chain couples TRBV6-1 to TRBJ1-2; D possibly corresponds to TRBD1 (5 bases). There are 14 residues in the CDR3. The V end lost 6 bases, the J end lost 3 bases, and 14 bases lay between the germline ends. Germline V gene lookup returns CDR1 MNHNS and CDR2 SASEGT. CDR3 loop: CASRTQDEDYGYTF. Written as DNA, the CDR3 is TGTGCCAGCAGGACACAGGACGAAGACTATGGCTACACCTTC.

This chain uses TRBV4-1 with TRBJ1-1; 7 bases fit TRBD1. Germline-derived CDR1 and CDR2 are MGHRA and YSYEKL. The V and J ends lost 4 bases and 4 bases, in that order; junction bases with no gene match: 9. The CDR3 is made up of 15 amino acids. CDR3 amino acids: CASSRHGQAGTEAFF. The CDR3 DNA sequence: TGCGCCAGCAGCCGCCACGGACAGGCGGGCACTGAAGCTTTCTTT.

In this sample, this clone turned up a few times. The chain is built from TRBV6-6 and TRBJ1-3; unclear D gene. CDR3 length: 16 residues. The V and J ends lost 7 bases and 4 bases respectively, with 20 bases between them. Germline V lookup: CDR1 MNHNY, CDR2 SVGAGI (reference sequence). The CDR3 region is CASTPGRTARGNTIYF. The CDR3 DNA sequence: TGTGCCAGCACACCTGGTCGCACAGCGCGGGGAAACACCATATATTTT.

This clone is medium-sized (0.01 to 0.1%) within its sample. The rearrangement uses TRBV24-1 and TRBJ2-3, with TRBD2 identical over 14 bases. The germline V gene encodes CDR1 KGHDR and CDR2 SFDVKD. V lost 3 bases to trimming and J lost 5 bases; unmatched junction nucleotides: 6. This CDR3 has 17 residues. The CDR3: CATSDRGLAGVRDTQYF. The CDR3 coding sequence is TGTGCCACCAGTGATCGGGGACTAGCGGGAGTGAGAGATACGCAGTATTTT.

Concerning this clone itself: Other DNA sequences in the sample encode the same CDR3. The chain couples TRBV7-6 to TRBJ2-5; 11 nucleotides match TRBD2. The CDR3 is made up of 16 amino acids. V shed 0 bases and J 9 bases; nucleotides not matched to a gene: 9. Germline lookup yields CDR1 SGHVS and CDR2 FNYEAQ. The CDR3 DNA reads as TGTGCCAGCAGCTTAGCGGGGACTAGCGGAACGGTGGCCCAGTACTTC. Its protein product is CASSLAGTSGTVAQYF. The full variable domain, rest sourced from reference TRBV7-6 and TRBJ2-5, is GAGVSQSPRYKVTKRGQDVALRCDPISGHVSLYWYRQALGQGPEFLTYFNYEAQQDKSGLPNDRFSAERPEGSISTLTIQRTEQRDSAMYRCASSLAGTSGTVAQYFGPGTRLLVL.

V usage is TRBV5-1 and J usage is TRBJ1-1, with 8 bases that match TRBD1. V gave up 0 bases and J gave up 6 bases; unmatched junction bases: 4. Per the germline V gene, CDR1 is SGHRS and CDR2 is YFSETQ. The CDR3 sequence is 14 residues long. The CDR3 DNA follows: TGCGCCAGCAGCTTGGGGACAGGGTTTCCTGAAGCTTTCTTT. It specifies CASSLGTGFPEAFF. Drawing the rest from reference TRBV5-1 and TRBJ1-1, the complete variable domain is KAGVTQTPRYLIKTRGQQVTLSCSPISGHRSVSWYQQTPGQGLQFLFEYFSETQRNKGNFPGRFSGRQFSNSRSEMNVSTLELGDSALYLCASSLGTGFPEAFFGQGTRLTVV.

The gene calls are TRBV3-1 (or the pseudogene TRBV3-2) and TRBJ1-2; no clear D. With 3 bases removed from V and 4 bases from J, the gap between germline ends came to 9 bases. Germline values: CDR1 LGHDT, CDR2 YNNKEL (reference sequence). The CDR3 length is 13 residues. CDR3 protein: CASSQGGTYGYTF. In nucleotides, the CDR3 is TGTGCCAGCAGCCAGGGCGGCACCTATGGCTACACCTTC.

The chain couples TRBV23-1 to TRBJ2-3; no definite D call. TRBV23-1 is classed as an ORF, of uncertain function. CDR3 length: 14 amino acids. The V end lost 5 bases, the J end lost 4 bases, and 13 bases lay between the germline ends. The CDR3 reads CASSWCDAADTQYF. DNA for the CDR3: TGCGCCAGCAGTTGGTGTGATGCGGCAGATACGCAGTATTTT.

V gene TRBV13 combines with J gene TRBJ2-3; D is unclear. This CDR3 is 12 amino acids long. The V end was cut by 5 bases, the J end by 4 bases, with 7 bases between. In germline, CDR1 is PRHDT, CDR2 FYEKMQ (reference sequence). This chain's CDR3 is CASSPYSDTQYF. In nucleotides, the CDR3 is TGTGCCAGCAGCCCTTATTCAGATACGCAGTATTTT.

This clone was observed a handful of times. The chain is built from TRBV3-1 (or the pseudogene TRBV3-2) and TRBJ2-4, with D possibly TRBD1 on 5 matching bases. Germline CDR1 and CDR2: LGHDT and YNNKEL (reference sequence). The CDR3 loop spans 13 amino acids. The V gene lost 2 bases and the J gene lost 6 bases, with 8 bases spanning the gap. Written as DNA, the CDR3 is TGTGCCAGCAGCCAAAGACAGTTAAACATTCAGTACTTC. Translating it yields CASSQRQLNIQYF.

The rearrangement uses TRBV28 and TRBJ2-7; 16 bases agree with TRBD2. Trimming removed 4 bases from V and 3 bases from J; junction bases left unmatched: 9. The CDR3 spans 18 residues. Germline loops: CDR1 MDHEN, CDR2 SYDVKM. CDR3 amino acids: CASSSPGLAGGFHYEQYF. CDR3 nucleotides: TGTGCCAGCAGTTCACCGGGACTAGCGGGAGGGTTCCACTACGAGCAGTACTTC.

The CDR3 nucleotides are TGTGCCAGCAGTGACGGGAGCCGGACCGGGGAGCTGTTTTTT. Its protein product is CASSDGSRTGELFF. The chain joins TRBV28 to TRBJ2-2; weak D call: TRBD2 (6 bases). This CDR3 spans 14 amino acids. Germline V gives CDR1 MDHEN, CDR2 SYDVKM. V was clipped by 5 bases and J by 5 bases, with 12 bases between them.